The entry that follows covers one TCR beta chain sequence. Trimming removed 8 bases at V and 1 base at J, with 11 bases between. The CDR3 extends over 12 amino acids. Germline V gene sequence: CDR1 GTSNPN, CDR2 SVGIG (reference sequence). The data were taken from a study of blood T cell repertoires in COVID-19. Turning to the study itself: Material from acute and convalescent COVID-19 was sourced from the United States, Italy and Spain.

Study processing details: Reference gene primer amplification gave nucleated cell count estimates. The method was immunoSEQ multiplex PCR; TCRdb's version includes in-frame clones alone and lacks a portion of them. D and trimming were read from the DNA, whereas the V and J calls and clone size are those reported in that table. The sample has about 270,000 clones; roughly 91% are singletons. Participants were aged about 18 to 100 years from 20 to 30 US areas. Clinical histories supplied by participants themselves formed the basis of cohort assignment. The source is a woman aged 40-49 years with acute COVID-19. This chain uses TRBV30 with TRBJ1-1; weak D call: TRBD1 (6 bases). The source material was PBMCs or T cells enriched from blood (not recorded which). The CDR3: CALTGQNTEAFF. The CDR3 region has the DNA TGTGCCCTAACAGGGCAGAACACTGAAGCTTTCTTT.